This TCR beta chain derives from a study of cytomegalovirus exposure and HLA in healthy donors (dated by TCRdb to 2017 to 2019). For context, the study as a whole: In an earlier analysis of roughly 590 of the donors, 276 Gb of sequence data and 90 million to 120 million unique TCR beta sequences from about 180 million T cells were reported. About 280 gigabases of sequencing data and 91 million or so unique TCR sequences made up an early release that covered approximately 700 HLA-typed donors. Of the approximately 400 genotyped donors, approximately 83% fell in the genetic ancestry cluster associated with self-reported Caucasian donors. The study aimed to test whether signatures of past pathogen exposure could be identified by cataloging public T cell receptors. The T cell repertoires of 700 or so subjects were profiled by immunosequencing and related to cytomegalovirus serostatus. Along with the roughly 700-subject first cohort, a separate validation cohort of over a hundred different subjects was used. To predict cytomegalovirus infection status, the study brought together high-throughput TCR immunosequencing, statistical association of individual TCRs with disease status, and machine learning. A later analysis re-analyzed previously published TCR beta repertoires from 550 to 700 donors and added high-resolution HLA genotyping to study TCR occurrence patterns. In the later analysis, no new phenotypic data were used to find candidate immune exposures; instead, reliance was placed on TCR beta sequences and their occurrence across donors. An earlier analysis of roughly 600 of the donors used high-throughput TCR beta sequencing to judge whether each TCR beta V gene segment behaved as functional or pseudogenic. Donor age, sex, ethnicity and CMV serostatus were compiled together with the repertoire data. Genome-wide SNP genotypes for about 65% of the roughly 670 donors were used in a later genetic analysis, which treated that subset as a discovery cohort. Every discovery cohort repertoire had been produced on one sequencing platform. HLA typing included class I and class II loci at four-digit resolution. The number of donors typed differed by locus, with about 629-630 for A, B, C, DRB1 and DQB1, 522 for DQA1, about 610 for DPA1, and over 400 for DPB1. Because of strong linkage in the cohort, 5 or 6 DR-DQ haplotypes were treated as single units for association and clustering. On average, roughly 240,000 unique TCR beta nucleotide sequences were sequenced per donor among a few hundred genotyped donors of the cohort, with around 19% of those sequences being non-productive.

Measured from the cysteine to the phenylalanine, the CDR3 is 15 residues long. The read is trimmed to its CDR3 DNA, 45 bases read in frame from base 1. The germline V gene yields MNHEY for CDR1 and SVGAGI for CDR2. The trim is 0 bases for V and 1 base for J, with a gap of 8 bases between the germline ends. Comment on this clone: No cognate antigen has been identified for it.

Preparation of the library involved the immunoSEQ multiplex PCR assay. The multiplex PCR relied on a mix of 60 forward primers for TCR Vbeta segments and 13 reverse primers for TCR Jbeta segments. The CDR3 region of rearranged TCR beta genes was amplified from genomic DNA with a multiplex PCR assay. The Illumina HiSeq System was used to sequence the amplified TCR beta libraries as 87-base-pair reads. Under the source paper's analysis protocol: A later analysis tallied 75 million to 95 million unique TCR beta chains across the approximately 670 repertoires, and some 12 million of those chains were shared by two or more donors. Raw reads were error-corrected and collapsed into unique sequences by a nearest-neighbor algorithm in which closely related sequences were merged to remove PCR and sequencing errors. CDR3 sequences were aligned to IMGT reference sequences to assign V, D and J gene segments. For a sequence to be retained, at least a six-nucleotide match to both a V gene segment and a J gene segment was required. A rearrangement was called productive if the CDR3 had no stop codons and remained in frame with V and J, and every other rearrangement was called non-productive. CDR3 was defined according to IMGT convention as the region running from the second conserved V-encoded cysteine to the conserved J-encoded phenylalanine. The earlier analysis of 500 to 750 of the donors excluded any sequence lacking an unambiguous match to a single V gene segment. In an earlier analysis of a few hundred of the donors, a V segment was called functional when productive rearrangements were above 56.7%, and segregating when the standard deviation between donors exceeded 5%. To diagnose cytomegalovirus status from the catalog of TCR beta chain sequences, a statistical classification framework was built. In a later analysis, TCR nucleotide sequences were compared against IMGT/GENE-DB human TR gene sequences so that V and J genes could be assigned. In a later analysis, CDR3 sequences and most-parsimonious VDJ recombination scenarios were assigned using the TCRdist pipeline. In a later analysis, every TCR beta chain was defined by the combination of its CDR3 amino acid sequence and its V-gene family, and reads without a unique V-gene family were dropped. A later analysis removed nearly 600 highly shared, low-generation-probability nucleotide sequences to deal with suspected cross-contamination and a sequencing artifact. For each public chain, a later analysis derived a clonal expansion index from normalized ranks of inferred template counts within each repertoire. A later analysis computed generation probabilities with a VDJ recombination model fitted to out-of-frame rearrangements, and checked the results against IGoR. In a later analysis, TCR-TCR, TCR-HLA and TCR-CMV co-occurrence was scored with hypergeometric tests, and a repertoire-size bias correction was applied to TCR pairs. False discovery rates were estimated in a later analysis by permuting HLA or CMV assignments 20 times. In a later analysis, co-occurring TCRs were grouped with DBSCAN, and TCRdist sequence similarity was added when clustering was performed within HLA-allele-positive subsets. Repertoires with fewer than 30,000 or more than 120,000 public chains were left out of co-occurrence clustering, as were five repertoires with anomalous nucleotide sharing. In TCRdb, the immuneACCESS table is reduced to in-frame sequences with V and J assigned. These tables do not hold every clone; where another copy was compared, an unresolved V gene accounts for under half, and the others remain unexplained. V and J calls and clone size are given by that table; D and trimming were obtained from the DNA. The table for this sample lists 85,000 or so clones. The ten biggest clones cover approximately 1.1% of the sample.

Overall study results and their limits: An earlier analysis of around 600 of the donors showed that most TCR beta V segments appeared in productive rearrangements either about 90% or about 30% of the time, which broadly matched IMGT annotations. An association between a missense DCLRE1C variant and V-gene and J-gene trimming of TCR beta chains was found in a later genetic analysis and replicated in an independent cohort. Specific HLA alleles were associated with 15,000 to 20,000 TCR beta sequences at a false discovery rate of 0.05 in a later analysis. According to a later analysis, TCR association rates differed among HLA loci, with DRB1 alleles showing the most associated TCRs and HLA-C alleles showing the fewest. Strong co-occurrence of HLA alleles, especially DR and DQ, made assigning TCR associations to individual alleles difficult. Linkage disequilibrium might explain the correlated functional status among segregating V segments, but an unknown experimental factor could not be excluded. The earlier analysis of 587 of the donors excluded fewer than 20 rarely observed V segments, including chromosome 9 orphons, because counts were too low. In the study, 150 to 200 TCR beta chains were listed as associated with cytomegalovirus. Because HLA typing was unavailable for some donors at each locus, only the typed subset was used in association tests. Sequencing depth was assumed to be roughly uniform across donors in the presence/absence analyses, though that assumption may not hold. Several of the top co-occurrence clusters appeared to be linked to parvovirus B19, influenza, CMV and Epstein-Barr virus, according to a later analysis. The classifier was reported to diagnose cytomegalovirus status with high specificity and sensitivity in both the original and validation cohorts. Most TCR sequences were observed very rarely across donors, whereas some public TCRs were present in many individuals. A cluster of highly shared sequence variants was judged likely to be a technical artifact of the sequencing pipeline. In a later analysis, most CMV-associated TCR beta chains were found to appear HLA-restricted, with HLA associations seemingly driven largely by CMV exposure. The cohort was sequenced for TCR beta chains only, and without alpha or paired-chain data the features that could be detected were limited. CMV serostatus was the only immune exposure information available for the cohort. A further reported finding was that TCR beta sequences accurately predicted the HLA-A and HLA-B alleles for most subjects in the first cohort. The authors suggested that the approach could potentially be extended to other disease states and immunological phenotypes. In vitro tests confirmed that three of the cytomegalovirus-associated TCR beta chains recognize cytomegalovirus antigens. Some IMGT-functional V segments, including TRBV6-2 and TRBV6-3, could not be distinguished by the 87-base-pair reads and were therefore excluded. In a later genetic analysis, fewer N-insertions in productive TCRs were reported among donors in an Asian-associated ancestry cluster than the roughly 700-donor mean. Compared with equally common non-associated chains, HLA-associated TCR beta chains in a later analysis were more clonally expanded and had lower generation probabilities.

The cohort was made up of approximately 670 healthy bone marrow donors. All cohort members were sampled while nominally healthy, although unrecorded immune exposures were likely present. The donor was CMV seronegative and was included in the group of around 320 seronegative cohort members. Each donor provided a peripheral blood sample, and peripheral blood mononuclear cells were used for TCR beta sequencing. The Qiagen DNeasy Blood Extraction Kit was used to extract genomic DNA from the blood cell samples. The sequence came from a woman aged 25 to 45 in good health and CMV-seronegative. The V gene is TRBV6-5 and the J gene is TRBJ2-3, with an unclear D gene assignment. Sequenced input: PBMCs. The bases read TGTGCCAGCAGTTACTCTGTTAGTCGCACAGATACGCAGTATTTT. The resulting protein is CASSYSVSRTDTQYF.